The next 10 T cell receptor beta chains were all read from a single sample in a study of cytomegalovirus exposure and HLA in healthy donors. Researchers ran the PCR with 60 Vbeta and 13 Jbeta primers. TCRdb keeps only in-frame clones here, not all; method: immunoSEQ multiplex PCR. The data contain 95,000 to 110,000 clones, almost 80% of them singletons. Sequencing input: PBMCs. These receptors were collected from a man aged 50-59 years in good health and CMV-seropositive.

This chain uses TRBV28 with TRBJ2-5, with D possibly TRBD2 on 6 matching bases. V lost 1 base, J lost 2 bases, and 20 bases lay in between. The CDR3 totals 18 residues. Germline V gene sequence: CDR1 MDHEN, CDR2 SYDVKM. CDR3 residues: CASSLSGVRPGYQETQYF. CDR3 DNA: TGTGCCAGCAGTTTATCGGGGGTGAGGCCCGGATATCAAGAGACCCAGTACTTC.

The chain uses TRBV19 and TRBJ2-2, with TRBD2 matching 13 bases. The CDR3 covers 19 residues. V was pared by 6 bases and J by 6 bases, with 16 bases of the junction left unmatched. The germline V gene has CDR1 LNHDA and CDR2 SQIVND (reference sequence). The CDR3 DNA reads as TGTGCCAGTAGGCCAAGGACTAGCGGGAGAGATAGGAGAGCCGGGGAGCTGTTTTTT. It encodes CASRPRTSGRDRRAGELFF.

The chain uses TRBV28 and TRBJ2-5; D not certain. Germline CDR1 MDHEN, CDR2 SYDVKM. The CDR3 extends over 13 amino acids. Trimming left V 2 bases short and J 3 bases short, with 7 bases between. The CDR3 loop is CASSLTYEETQYF. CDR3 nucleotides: TGTGCCAGCAGTTTAACATATGAAGAGACCCAGTACTTC.

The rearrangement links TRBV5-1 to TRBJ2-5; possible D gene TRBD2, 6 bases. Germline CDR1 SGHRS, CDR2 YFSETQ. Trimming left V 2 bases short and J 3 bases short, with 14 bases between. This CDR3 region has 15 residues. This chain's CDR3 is CASSFAEGGKETQYF. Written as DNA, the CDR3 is TGCGCCAGCAGCTTCGCGGAGGGCGGGAAAGAGACCCAGTACTTC.

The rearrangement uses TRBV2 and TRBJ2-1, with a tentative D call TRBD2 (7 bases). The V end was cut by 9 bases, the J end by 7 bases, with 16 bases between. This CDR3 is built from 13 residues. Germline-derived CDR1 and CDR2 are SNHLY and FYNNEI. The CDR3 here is CARGGQGGNEQFF. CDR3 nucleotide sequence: TGTGCCAGGGGGGGGCAGGGAGGGAATGAGCAGTTCTTC. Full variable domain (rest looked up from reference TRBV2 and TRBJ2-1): EPEVTQTPSHQVTQMGQEVILRCVPISNHLYFYWYRQILGQKVEFLVSFYNNEISEKSEIFDDQFSVERPDGSNFTLKIRSTKLEDSAMYFCARGGQGGNEQFFGPGTRLTVL.

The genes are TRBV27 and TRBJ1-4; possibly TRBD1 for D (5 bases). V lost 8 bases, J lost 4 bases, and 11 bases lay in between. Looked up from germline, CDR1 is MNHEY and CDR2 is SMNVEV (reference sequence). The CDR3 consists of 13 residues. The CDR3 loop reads CASGRRVNEKLFF. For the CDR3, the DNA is TGTGCCAGCGGCCGCAGGGTTAATGAAAAACTGTTTTTT.

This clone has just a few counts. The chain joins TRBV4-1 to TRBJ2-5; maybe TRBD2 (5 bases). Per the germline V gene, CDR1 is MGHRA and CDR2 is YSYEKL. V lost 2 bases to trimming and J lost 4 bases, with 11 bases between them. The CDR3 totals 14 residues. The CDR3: CASSQYSEGETQYF. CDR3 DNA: TGCGCCAGCAGCCAATATAGCGAGGGAGAGACCCAGTACTTC.

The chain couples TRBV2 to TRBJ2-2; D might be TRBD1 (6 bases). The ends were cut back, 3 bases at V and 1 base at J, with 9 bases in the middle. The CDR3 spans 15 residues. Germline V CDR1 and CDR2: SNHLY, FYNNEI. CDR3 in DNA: TGTGCCAGCAGTGAGGGGGCCTTGAACACCGGGGAGCTGTTTTTT. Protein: CASSEGALNTGELFF.

CDR3 sequence reads: CASSLEVQGHSTEAFF. The DNA of the CDR3 is TGTGCCAGCAGCTTGGAGGTCCAGGGACATTCCACTGAAGCTTTCTTT. The chain uses TRBV5-6 and TRBJ1-1; D might be TRBD1 (6 bases). The V gene's germline CDR1 is SGHDT and CDR2 YYEEEE. The CDR3 totals 16 residues. V shed 0 bases and J shed 4 bases, with 16 bases lying between them.

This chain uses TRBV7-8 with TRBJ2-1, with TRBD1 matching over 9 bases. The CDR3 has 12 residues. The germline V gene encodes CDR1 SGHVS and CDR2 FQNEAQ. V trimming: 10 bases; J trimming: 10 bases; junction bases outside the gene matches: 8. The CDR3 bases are TGTGCCACCTCTCGCGACAGGGGGGAGCAGTTCTTC. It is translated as CATSRDRGEQFF.